The next 18 T cell receptor beta chains were all read from a single sample in a study of vaccination and CD4 T cells after COVID-19. The Oncomine TCR Beta short-read assay was what sequenced the DNA obtained from cultured CD4+ T cells. Each CDR3 protein is one row after TCRdb ran MiXCR on the PCR reads. The repertoire holds around 19,000 distinct CDR3 sequences, around 33% seen once, with less than 3% in the top ten. These receptors lack a known antigen. The time point was: late sampling 161 to 241 days after vaccination in a few convalescent patients. Regarding treatment: roughly 11-day PBMC culture with coronavirus spike peptide pools or control peptides (ViraFEST assay). This specimen was CD4+ T cells from blood, cultured in vitro, taken about 7 months after SARS-CoV-2 vaccination. Source of these receptors: a human donor who had recovered from COVID-19.

V gene TRBV18 combines with J gene TRBJ2-6; a weak D match, TRBD1 (5 bases). CDR3 length: 14 amino acids. The germline V gene has CDR1 KGHSH and CDR2 LQKENI. V was clipped by 6 bases and J by 4 bases, with 10 bases between them. CDR3 DNA: TGTGCCAGCTCCCAAGGGGCAGGGGCCAACGTCCTGACTTTC. Its protein product is CASSQGAGANVLTF.

The rearrangement joins TRBV7-6 to TRBJ1-3; D is perhaps TRBD1 (6 bases). Germline CDR1 reads SGHVS; CDR2 reads FNYEAQ. There are 14 residues in the CDR3. Trimming took 5 bases from V and 5 from J, leaving 13 bases between them. The DNA for the CDR3 is TGTGCCAGCAGCGTAGGCAGGGGTAGAAACACCATATATTTT. Its translation is CASSVGRGRNTIYF.

The rearrangement joins TRBV28 to TRBJ1-1; D is possibly TRBD1 (6 bases). CDR1 is MDHEN, CDR2 SYDVKM, per germline. V gave up 9 bases and J gave up 2 bases, with 25 bases separating them. The CDR3 sequence is 17 residues long. CDR3 in amino acids: CASLVGGAGRANTEAFF. In DNA form, the CDR3 reads TGTGCCAGTTTGGTAGGGGGGGCCGGTCGGGCAAACACTGAAGCTTTCTTT.

The genes are TRBV4-1 and TRBJ2-5; maybe TRBD2 (5 bases). Germline CDR1 reads MGHRA; CDR2 reads YSYEKL. V was shortened by 4 bases and J by 5 bases, with 11 bases between the two germline ends. This CDR3 has 13 residues. The CDR3: CASSRGGLETQYF. CDR3 nucleotide sequence: TGCGCCAGCAGCCGAGGAGGTTTGGAGACCCAGTACTTC.

The rearrangement uses TRBV7-9 and TRBJ2-6; no definite D call. With 8 bases removed from V and 3 bases from J, the gap between germline ends came to 8 bases. Germline assignment: CDR1 SEHNR and CDR2 FQNEAQ (reference sequence). The CDR3 has 13 residues. This CDR3 reads CASASIGANVLTF. The CDR3 nucleotides are TGTGCCAGCGCATCAATTGGGGCCAACGTCCTGACTTTC.

The sample holds a few counts of this clonotype. This chain connects TRBV6-1 to TRBJ1-1; 7 nucleotides agree with TRBD1. Looked up from germline, CDR1 is MNHNS and CDR2 is SASEGT. This CDR3 is 15 amino acids long. V was pared by 2 bases and J by 2 bases, with 5 bases of the junction left unmatched. The CDR3 nucleotides are TGTGCCAGCAGTGAAAGTTACAGGGGCAACACTGAAGCTTTCTTT. Its translation is CASSESYRGNTEAFF.

V is TRBV5-4 and J is TRBJ2-7, with D possibly TRBD2 on 5 matching bases. V lost 4 bases to trimming and J lost 7 bases, with 21 bases between them. This CDR3 contains 15 residues. CDR1 and CDR2 from the germline V gene are SGHNT and YYREEE (reference sequence). The DNA for the CDR3 is TGTGCCAGCAGCAAATCCGGTACCCGGAGGTTAGAGCAGTACTTC. Residues: CASSKSGTRRLEQYF.

The V gene is TRBV10-3, the J gene TRBJ2-2; 7 positions agree with TRBD2. Germline assignment: CDR1 ENHRY and CDR2 SYGVKD. This CDR3 has 16 amino acids. Trimming removed 4 bases from V and 4 bases from J; junction bases left unmatched: 9. DNA for the CDR3: TGTGCCATCAGTGGGGTAGGCGGGAGTAGCACCGGGGAGCTGTTTTTT. Its protein is CAISGVGGSSTGELFF.

V is TRBV2 and J is TRBJ2-7; a weak D match, TRBD1 (6 bases). CDR3 size: 12 residues. The ends were cut back, 8 bases at V and 4 bases at J, with 12 bases in the middle. The germline V gene has CDR1 SNHLY and CDR2 FYNNEI. This chain's CDR3 is CASAGQQYEQYF. The CDR3 DNA sequence: TGTGCCAGCGCCGGACAGCAATACGAGCAGTACTTC.

The chain combines TRBV20-1 with TRBJ2-7; 12 nucleotides align to TRBD2. The trim removed 0 bases at V and 6 bases at J, leaving 6 bases unmatched. Germline lookup yields CDR1 DFQATT and CDR2 SNEGSKA (reference sequence). The CDR3 consists of 15 residues. As DNA, the CDR3 is TGCAGTGCTAGAGACCAGACTAGCGGGAGTCCCGAGCAGTACTTC. It translates to CSARDQTSGSPEQYF.

There are a few counts of this clonotype. The chain links TRBV20-1 to TRBJ2-7; 9 bases fit TRBD2. CDR3 size: 17 residues. Germline-derived CDR1 and CDR2 are DFQATT and SNEGSKA (reference sequence). With 6 bases clipped from V and 2 bases from J, the junction kept 17 bases outside the gene matches. CDR3: CSASGLASSGMTYEQYF. The DNA for the CDR3 is TGCAGTGCAAGCGGCCTTGCTTCTAGCGGGATGACCTACGAGCAGTACTTC.

The V call is TRBV7-6, the J call TRBJ2-7; no firm D call. The V end was cut by 2 bases, the J end by 9 bases, with 11 bases between. This CDR3 comprises 12 residues. Germline loops: CDR1 SGHVS, CDR2 FNYEAQ. Here the CDR3 reads CASSLTLGMQYF. CDR3 DNA: TGTGCCAGCAGCTTAACATTGGGGATGCAGTACTTC.

The V gene is TRBV4-2, the J gene TRBJ2-5; 8 bases line up with TRBD1. The CDR3 has 15 amino acids. Germline V gene lookup returns CDR1 LGHNA and CDR2 YNFKEQ. V lost 4 bases, J lost 4 bases, and 8 bases stayed unmatched. Written as DNA, the CDR3 is TGTGCCAGCAGCCTCCACAGGGGGAAGGTAGAGACCCAGTACTTC. Translated, it gives CASSLHRGKVETQYF.

This clonotype was counted between two and nine times. The CDR3 sequence: CASSFGRGPYNEQFF. CDR3 DNA: TGTGCCAGCAGCTTCGGCAGGGGGCCCTACAATGAGCAGTTCTTC. The rearrangement joins TRBV11-3 to TRBJ2-1; 8 bases map to TRBD1. With V trimmed by 3 bases and J by 2 bases, 3 bases remained unmatched. Per the germline V gene, CDR1 is SGHNT and CDR2 is YENEEA. The CDR3 spans 15 residues.

In this sample, this clonotype turned up a few times. The rearrangement joins TRBV20-1 to TRBJ1-2, with D possibly matching TRBD1 (6 bases). The V gene lost 6 bases and the J gene lost 4 bases, with 18 bases spanning the gap. This CDR3 is built from 14 residues. Germline CDR1 reads DFQATT; CDR2 reads SNEGSKA (reference sequence). This chain's CDR3 is CSAHDAGARYGYTF. Here the CDR3 DNA reads TGCAGTGCCCACGACGCGGGGGCGCGCTATGGCTACACCTTC.

The V and J genes are TRBV19 and TRBJ2-1; perhaps TRBD2 as D (5 bases). Germline-derived CDR1 and CDR2 are LNHDA and SQIVND (reference sequence). CDR3 length: 13 amino acids. V gave up 5 bases and J gave up 6 bases, with 11 bases separating them. The DNA for the CDR3 is TGTGCCAGTAGTCCACCGAGGGTCAATGAGCAGTTCTTC. This sequence encodes CASSPPRVNEQFF.

This clonotype was seen more than once but under ten times. The chain employs TRBV7-9 and TRBJ2-1, with a tentative D call TRBD2 (6 bases). V shed 1 base and J shed 6 bases, with 16 bases lying between them. This CDR3 has 16 residues. Germline V gene data show CDR1 as SEHNR and CDR2 as FQNEAQ (reference sequence). The DNA of the CDR3 is TGTGCCAGCAGCTTAGAGTTAGATGGGACTCGCAATGAGCAGTTCTTC. It specifies CASSLELDGTRNEQFF.

The chain is built from TRBV4-1 and TRBJ2-2; 8 bases match TRBD2. The germline V gene encodes CDR1 MGHRA and CDR2 YSYEKL. The ends lost 3 bases at V and 4 bases at J; junction bases unmatched: 10. The CDR3 runs 17 residues. CDR3 sequence (DNA): TGCGCCAGCAGCCAGAGGAAACTAGCGGCTCCCACCGGGGAGCTGTTTTTT. Its protein is CASSQRKLAAPTGELFF.